This T cell receptor (beta chain) stems from a study of OX40 agonist ivuxolimab in advanced cancers. Looking at the study overall: The costimulatory receptor OX40 (CD134) was targeted by ivuxolimab, a fully human IgG2 agonistic monoclonal antibody. Intravenous ivuxolimab was administered to patients every 2 weeks at six dose levels: 0.01, 0.1, 0.3, 1.5, 3 and 10 mg/kg. Among the approximately 54 dose-escalation patients, some 19 had hepatocellular carcinoma, around 15 melanoma, 9 renal cell carcinoma and 9 head and neck cancer. In the dose-escalation cohort, about four fifths of patients were male, and the mean age was roughly 60 years with a range of roughly 20 to 85. Prior anti-PD-1, anti-PD-L1 or anti-CTLA-4 therapy was permitted, and less than 45% of dose-escalation patients had received checkpoint inhibitors. Three dose-escalation patients achieved partial responses, one with hepatocellular carcinoma and two with cutaneous melanoma. Peripheral TCRbeta sequencing was intended to test whether TCR sequence diversity was altered and clonal T-cell expansion was caused by ivuxolimab. The monotherapy dose-escalation portion (N ≈ 57 patients) of the phase I ivuxolimab trial is reported in the paper. The investigation overall reported the following: Low levels of normalized T-cell clonal expansion were also seen in some nonresponding patients. The antigen specificity of the clonally expanded peripheral T cells was not determined. At doses of 0.1 to 3.0 mg/kg, clonal expansion of both CD4+ and CD8+ blood T cells was observed from baseline to week 6. Partial responders in the 0.1-3.0 mg/kg groups had among the lowest normalized peripheral clonal expansion, especially among CD8+ T cells. After ivuxolimab, more expanded clones were found on average in CD8+ T cells than in CD4+ T cells.

The sample holds a few counts of this clone. There is no known antigen for this receptor. One base away there is no much larger clone; base qualities are not given. Patients with a history of autoimmune disease or receiving systemic immunosuppression were excluded from the trial. Peripheral blood for TCR sequencing was collected from all dose cohorts at baseline, on cycle 4 day 1, and on cycle 7 day 1. Samples were obtained from an open-label, multicenter, first-in-human phase I dose-escalation trial of ivuxolimab. The trial enrolled adults with locally advanced or metastatic head and neck squamous cell, hepatocellular, melanoma or renal cell carcinoma. Before TCR sequencing, CD4+ T cells and CD8+ T cells from peripheral blood were sorted into separate populations. Reading the germline V gene gives CDR1 KGHSH and CDR2 LQKENI. V and J are trimmed by 5 bases and 6 bases, and the gene matches miss 11 bases of the junction. The CDR3 goes from the cysteine to the phenylalanine over 16 residues. The DNA shown is the 48-base CDR3, in frame from base 1.

Genomic DNA was extracted from sorted cells for sequencing of the TCRbeta CDR3 region. The immunoSEQ Assay was used for sequencing of TCRbeta CDR3 regions. TCRdb stores this immuneACCESS table with in-frame sequences only. Part of the clones is absent; in the studies checked, under half of the shortfall reflects unresolved V genes, and no reason is known for the rest. For this sample the table gives roughly 97,000 clones, of which roughly nine tenths were detected only once. The ten largest make up more than 5% of the sample. The chain couples TRBV18 to TRBJ2-2, and 8 junction bases match TRBD1. Material: CD4+ or CD8+ T cells sorted from blood, obtained in a trial of the OX40 agonist ivuxolimab. The source is an adult with an advanced solid tumor such as melanoma, head and neck, liver or kidney cancer. CDR3 region: CASSSSGGALAGELFF. The sequenced DNA: TGTGCCAGCTCATCATCAGGGGGCGCCTTGGCCGGGGAGCTGTTTTTT.